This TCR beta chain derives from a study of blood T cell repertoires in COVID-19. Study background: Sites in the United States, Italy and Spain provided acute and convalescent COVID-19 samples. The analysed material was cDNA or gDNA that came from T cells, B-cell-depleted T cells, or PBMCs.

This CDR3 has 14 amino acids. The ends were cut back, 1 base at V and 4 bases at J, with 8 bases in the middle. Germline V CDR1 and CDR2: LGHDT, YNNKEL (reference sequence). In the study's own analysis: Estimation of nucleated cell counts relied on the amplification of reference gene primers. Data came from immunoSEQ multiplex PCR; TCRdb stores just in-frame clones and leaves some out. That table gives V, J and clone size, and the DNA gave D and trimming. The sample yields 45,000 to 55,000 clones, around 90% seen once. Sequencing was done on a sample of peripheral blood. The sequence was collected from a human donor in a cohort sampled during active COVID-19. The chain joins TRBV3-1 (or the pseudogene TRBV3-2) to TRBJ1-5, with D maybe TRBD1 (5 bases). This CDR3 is CASSQVRGNQPQHF. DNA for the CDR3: TGTGCCAGCAGCCAAGTCCGGGGGAATCAGCCCCAGCATTTT.